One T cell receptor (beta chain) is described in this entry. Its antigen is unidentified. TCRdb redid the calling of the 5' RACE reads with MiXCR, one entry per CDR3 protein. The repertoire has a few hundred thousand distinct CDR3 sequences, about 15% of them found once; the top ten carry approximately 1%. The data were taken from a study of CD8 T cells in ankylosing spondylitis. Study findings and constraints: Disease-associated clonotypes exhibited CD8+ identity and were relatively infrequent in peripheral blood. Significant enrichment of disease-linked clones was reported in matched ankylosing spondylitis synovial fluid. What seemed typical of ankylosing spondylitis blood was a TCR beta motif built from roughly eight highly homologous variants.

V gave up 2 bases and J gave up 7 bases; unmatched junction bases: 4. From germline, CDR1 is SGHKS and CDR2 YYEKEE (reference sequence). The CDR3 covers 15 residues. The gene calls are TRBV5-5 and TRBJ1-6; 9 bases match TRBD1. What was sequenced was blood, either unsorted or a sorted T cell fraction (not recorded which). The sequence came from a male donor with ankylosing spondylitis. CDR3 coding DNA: TGTGCCAGCAGCTTCCCCGGGACAGGGAATTCACCCCTCCACTTT. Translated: CASSFPGTGNSPLHF.